The 22 T cell receptor beta chains presented below share a single source sample, sequenced in a study of shared clonotypes between healthy human individuals. Profiled with immunoSEQ multiplex PCR; TCRdb holds only in-frame clones, not every one. Of some 1,600,000 clones listed, 95% to 99% are singletons. Input material: naive CD4+ T cells sorted from blood. The subset denotes: CD45RA+ positively selected. The receptors originated from a man aged 25-45 years in good health.

The J gene is TRBJ2-7, the V gene TRBV11-2; D ambiguous. Germline lookup yields CDR1 SGHAT and CDR2 FQNNGV. The CDR3 runs to 16 residues. V was clipped by 5 bases and J by 2 bases, with 19 bases between them. This chain's CDR3 is CASSTHLGPLPYEQYF. The CDR3 coding sequence is TGTGCCAGCAGCACCCACCTGGGTCCCTTACCCTACGAGCAGTACTTC.

Details on this clone: Other DNA sequences of this sample code for an identical CDR3. The V and J genes are TRBV10-3 and TRBJ1-2; D unresolved. Trimming pared 4 bases from V and 5 bases from J, leaving 5 bases between. The CDR3 is 11 amino acids. The V gene's germline CDR1 is ENHRY and CDR2 SYGVKD. The CDR3 spells CAISGSYGYTF. The CDR3 coding sequence is TGTGCCATCAGTGGTAGTTATGGCTACACCTTC.

This chain links TRBV28 with TRBJ2-5; no definite D call. Trimming pared 3 bases from V and 3 bases from J, leaving 2 bases between. The V gene's germline CDR1 is MDHEN and CDR2 SYDVKM. The CDR3 spans 11 residues. The CDR3 coding sequence is TGTGCCAGCAGTTTTAAAGAGACCCAGTACTTC. Residues: CASSFKETQYF. Full variable domain (missing parts from reference TRBV28 and TRBJ2-5): DVKVTQSSRYLVKRTGEKVFLECVQDMDHENMFWYRQDPGLGLRLIYFSYDVKMKEKGDIPEGYSVSREKKERFSLILESASTNQTSMYLCASSFKETQYFGPGTRLLVL.

This chain connects TRBV11-2 to TRBJ1-2; D unresolved. The CDR3 totals 13 residues. V lost 2 bases, J lost 6 bases, and 10 bases lay in between. Germline V gives CDR1 SGHAT, CDR2 FQNNGV. The CDR3 protein is CASSLKAGNGYTF. The CDR3 DNA reads TGTGCCAGCAGCTTAAAAGCAGGAAATGGCTACACCTTC.

The CDR3 reads CASSSTGGTYEQYF. CDR3 coding DNA: TGTGCCAGTAGTTCGACAGGGGGAACCTACGAGCAGTACTTC. This sequence joins TRBV19 and TRBJ2-7; 9 positions match TRBD1. The CDR3 covers 14 residues. J lost 2 bases, V lost 5 bases, and 4 bases had no gene match. From germline, CDR1 is LNHDA and CDR2 SQIVND (reference sequence).

The chain joins TRBV6-4 to TRBJ2-3, with 7 nucleotides matching TRBD1. The CDR3 covers 17 residues. Germline CDR1 reads MRHNA; CDR2 reads SNTAGT. V shed 0 bases, J shed 4 bases, and the junction held 10 bases outside the gene matches. The CDR3 sequence is CASSDSDRPIVADTQYF. DNA for the CDR3: TGTGCCAGCAGTGACTCGGACAGGCCTATTGTGGCAGATACGCAGTATTTT.

The chain joins TRBV6-1 to TRBJ1-1; TRBD1 matches 8 bases. V was pared by 4 bases and J by 1 base, with 5 bases of the junction left unmatched. Germline values: CDR1 MNHNS, CDR2 SASEGT. The length of the CDR3 is 15 residues. The CDR3 region is CASSVLGQANTEAFF. The CDR3 DNA reads TGTGCCAGCAGTGTGTTGGGACAGGCGAACACTGAAGCTTTCTTT.

The genes are TRBV9 and TRBJ2-7; D is unclear. Per the germline V gene, CDR1 is SGDLS and CDR2 is YYNGEE. The V gene lost 2 bases and the J gene lost 1 base, with 10 bases spanning the gap. The CDR3 covers 14 residues. The CDR3 DNA reads TGTGCCAGCAGCGTCGACCTGATTTCCTACGAGCAGTACTTC. This sequence encodes CASSVDLISYEQYF.

The chain employs TRBV10-3 and TRBJ2-1, with unresolved D. CDR3 length equals 16 residues. Germline CDR1 ENHRY, CDR2 SYGVKD. Trimming took off 2 bases at V and 2 bases at J, with 13 bases between the two ends. This CDR3 is CAISELAPETYNEQFF. DNA for the CDR3: TGTGCCATCAGTGAGCTGGCGCCCGAAACCTACAATGAGCAGTTCTTC.

The chain uses TRBV19 and TRBJ2-7; D remains unclear. CDR1 is LNHDA, CDR2 SQIVND, per germline (reference sequence). There are 14 residues in the CDR3. V shed 0 bases and J shed 6 bases, with 12 bases lying between them. CDR3 protein: CASSIDPGVGEQYF. The CDR3, as DNA: TGTGCCAGTAGTATAGATCCGGGCGTGGGCGAGCAGTACTTC.

This rearrangement joins TRBV5-4 to TRBJ2-2; 8 bases align to TRBD2. The CDR3 sequence is 16 residues long. V dropped 5 bases and J dropped 2; count of bases not matched to a gene: 8. Germline V gene data show CDR1 as SGHNT and CDR2 as YYREEE (reference sequence). The CDR3 reads CASSFPLAGNTGELFF. The CDR3, as DNA: TGTGCCAGCAGTTTTCCCTTAGCGGGAAACACCGGGGAGCTGTTTTTT.

This clone was recorded once. This chain joins TRBV11-2 and TRBJ2-5; D possibly corresponds to TRBD2 (5 bases). CDR3 length: 14 residues. Germline CDR1 and CDR2: SGHAT and FQNNGV. Trimming cost V 4 bases and J 6 bases, with 15 bases left between them. In DNA, the CDR3 is TGTGCCAGCAGCTCCACGGAGGCTTACCAGACCCAGTACTTC. It translates to CASSSTEAYQTQYF. The variable domain in full, completed from reference TRBV11-2 and TRBJ2-5, reads EAGVAQSPRYKIIEKRQSVAFWCNPISGHATLYWYQQILGQGPKLLIQFQNNGVVDDSQLPKDRFSAERLKGVDSTLKIQPAKLEDSAVYLCASSSTEAYQTQYFGPGTRLLVL.

This chain connects TRBV5-4 to TRBJ1-3, with D possibly matching TRBD1 (5 bases). V gave up 3 bases and J gave up 8 bases, with 15 bases separating them. Germline CDR1 reads SGHNT; CDR2 reads YYREEE (reference sequence). This CDR3 spans 14 amino acids. This chain's CDR3 is CASSSGGFRDTIYF. DNA for the CDR3: TGTGCCAGCAGCTCGGGGGGATTTCGGGACACCATATATTTT.

This chain connects TRBV11-1 to TRBJ2-1, with D maybe TRBD2 (6 bases). This CDR3 spans 14 amino acids. Per germline, CDR1 SGHAT and CDR2 FQDESV (reference sequence). The V and J ends lost 0 bases and 8 bases respectively, with 11 bases between them. The CDR3 nucleotides are TGTGCCAGCAGCTTAGCTCCGGGCGGGGATGAGCAGTTCTTC. Translated, it gives CASSLAPGGDEQFF.

This rearrangement joins TRBV11-2 to TRBJ2-1; 7 positions match TRBD2. Germline V CDR1 and CDR2: SGHAT, FQNNGV. This CDR3 is 13 amino acids long. V trimming: 5 bases; J trimming: 9 bases; junction bases outside the gene matches: 7. CDR3 coding DNA: TGTGCCAGCAGCGCCGACGGGAGGATTGAGCAGTTCTTC. This encodes CASSADGRIEQFF. Together with reference TRBV11-2 and TRBJ2-1, the CDR3 gives the full variable domain: EAGVAQSPRYKIIEKRQSVAFWCNPISGHATLYWYQQILGQGPKLLIQFQNNGVVDDSQLPKDRFSAERLKGVDSTLKIQPAKLEDSAVYLCASSADGRIEQFFGPGTRLTVL.

V is TRBV7-6 and J is TRBJ2-7; no reliable D call. The CDR3 loop spans 14 amino acids. The ends were cut back, 1 base at V and 1 base at J, with 8 bases in the middle. Per the germline V gene, CDR1 is SGHVS and CDR2 is FNYEAQ. Here the CDR3 DNA reads TGTGCCAGCAGCTTAGGGTCTAGGTCCTACGAGCAGTACTTC. Protein sequence: CASSLGSRSYEQYF. Looking up the rest from reference TRBV7-6 and TRBJ2-7 gives the full variable domain: GAGVSQSPRYKVTKRGQDVALRCDPISGHVSLYWYRQALGQGPEFLTYFNYEAQQDKSGLPNDRFSAERPEGSISTLTIQRTEQRDSAMYRCASSLGSRSYEQYFGPGTRLTVT.

This clone is a singleton in its sample. This CDR3 is CASSPSQSDNEQFF. Here the CDR3 DNA reads TGTGCCAGCTCACCATCACAGTCCGACAATGAGCAGTTCTTC. This rearrangement joins TRBV18 to TRBJ2-1; no definite D call. Germline V gene sequence: CDR1 KGHSH, CDR2 LQKENI. The V gene lost 2 bases and the J gene lost 5 bases, with 10 bases spanning the gap. This CDR3 is built from 14 residues.

In its sample, this clone was seen once. One end of the junction fails to match germline, which may point to a read error. V usage is TRBV5-5 and J usage is TRBJ2-7; no definite D call. The CDR3 loop spans 13 amino acids. Germline values: CDR1 SGHKS, CDR2 YYEKEE (reference sequence). As DNA, the CDR3 is TGTGCCAGCACCTTGGTTCCCGTGGGGGAGCAGTACTTC. It yields the protein CASTLVPVGEQYF. Supplemented by reference TRBV5-5 and TRBJ2-7, the full variable domain reads DAGVTQSPTHLIKTRGQQVTLRCSPISGHKSVSWYQQVLGQGPQFIFQYYEKEERGRGNFPDRFSARQFPNYSSELNVNALLLGDSALYLCASTLVPVGEQYFGPGTRLTVT.

The chain links TRBV2 to TRBJ2-1, with D possibly TRBD2 on 5 matching bases. Germline loops: CDR1 SNHLY, CDR2 FYNNEI. CDR3 length equals 11 residues. Between the trimmed V and J ends, which lost 4 bases and 10 bases, there was a span of 8 bases. CDR3 region: CASSVREEQFF. The CDR3 region has the DNA TGTGCCAGCAGTGTAAGGGAGGAGCAGTTCTTC.

The V call is TRBV27, the J call TRBJ2-2; TRBD2 agrees at 9 bases. Germline V gives CDR1 MNHEY, CDR2 SMNVEV (reference sequence). With 3 bases clipped from V and 2 bases from J, the junction kept 7 bases outside the gene matches. This CDR3 region has 17 residues. Here the CDR3 DNA reads TGTGCCAGCAGTTTCCCGCCACTAGCGGGCAACACCGGGGAGCTGTTTTTT. Residues: CASSFPPLAGNTGELFF.

V usage is TRBV2 and J usage is TRBJ1-1; perhaps TRBD1 as D (5 bases). The CDR3 covers 13 residues. With 6 bases removed from V and 1 base from J, the gap between germline ends came to 9 bases. Germline V CDR1 and CDR2: SNHLY, FYNNEI. CDR3 amino acids: CASRYTGNTEAFF. The CDR3 DNA follows: TGTGCCAGCAGGTACACAGGGAACACTGAAGCTTTCTTT.

The rearrangement joins TRBV29-1 to TRBJ2-3, with 8 bases matching TRBD2. CDR1 and CDR2 (germline): SQVTM, ANQGSEA. V shed 5 bases, J shed 4 bases, and the junction held 8 bases outside the gene matches. There are 14 residues in the CDR3. CDR3 nucleotides: TGCAGCGTTCGACCGGGACTAGTACCAGATACGCAGTATTTT. Translation: CSVRPGLVPDTQYF.